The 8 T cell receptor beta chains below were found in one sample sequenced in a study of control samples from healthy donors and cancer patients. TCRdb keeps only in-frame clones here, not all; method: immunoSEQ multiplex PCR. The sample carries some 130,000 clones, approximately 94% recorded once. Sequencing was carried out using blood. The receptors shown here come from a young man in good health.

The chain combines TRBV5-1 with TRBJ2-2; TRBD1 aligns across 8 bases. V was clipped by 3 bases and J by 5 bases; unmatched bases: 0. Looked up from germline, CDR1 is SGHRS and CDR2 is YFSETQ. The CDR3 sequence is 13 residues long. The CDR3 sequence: CASSWTGTGELFF. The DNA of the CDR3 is TGCGCCAGCAGCTGGACAGGGACCGGGGAGCTGTTTTTT.

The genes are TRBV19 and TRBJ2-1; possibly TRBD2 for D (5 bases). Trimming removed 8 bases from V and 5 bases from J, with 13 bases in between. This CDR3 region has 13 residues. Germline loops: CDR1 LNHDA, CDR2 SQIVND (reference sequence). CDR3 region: CASALRGDNEQFF. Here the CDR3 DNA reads TGTGCCAGTGCTTTACGGGGAGACAATGAGCAGTTCTTC.

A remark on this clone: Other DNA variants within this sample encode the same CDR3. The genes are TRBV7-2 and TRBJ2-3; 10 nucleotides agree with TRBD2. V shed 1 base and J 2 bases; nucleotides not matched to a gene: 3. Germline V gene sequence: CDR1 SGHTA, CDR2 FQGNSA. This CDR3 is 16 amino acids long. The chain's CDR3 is CASSLGLAGVTDTQYF. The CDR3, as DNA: TGTGCCAGCAGCTTAGGCCTAGCGGGGGTCACAGATACGCAGTATTTT.

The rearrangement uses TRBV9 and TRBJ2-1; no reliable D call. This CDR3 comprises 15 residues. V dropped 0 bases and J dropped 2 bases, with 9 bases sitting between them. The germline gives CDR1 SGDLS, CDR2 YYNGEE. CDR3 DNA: TGTGCCAGCAGCGTAGGGCAGGTGACCTACAATGAGCAGTTCTTC. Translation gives CASSVGQVTYNEQFF.

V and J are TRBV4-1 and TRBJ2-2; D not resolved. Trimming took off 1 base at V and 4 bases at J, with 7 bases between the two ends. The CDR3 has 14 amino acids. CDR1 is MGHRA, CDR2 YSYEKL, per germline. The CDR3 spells CASSQVTTTGELFF. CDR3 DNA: TGCGCCAGCAGCCAAGTAACGACCACCGGGGAGCTGTTTTTT.

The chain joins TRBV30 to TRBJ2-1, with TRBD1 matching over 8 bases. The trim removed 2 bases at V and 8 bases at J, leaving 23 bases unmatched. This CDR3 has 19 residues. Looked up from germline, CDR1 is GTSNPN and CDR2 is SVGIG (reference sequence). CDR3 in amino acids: CAWSRSAPWVQGVPDEQFF. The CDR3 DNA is TGTGCCTGGAGTCGATCCGCCCCTTGGGTACAGGGGGTTCCGGATGAGCAGTTCTTC.

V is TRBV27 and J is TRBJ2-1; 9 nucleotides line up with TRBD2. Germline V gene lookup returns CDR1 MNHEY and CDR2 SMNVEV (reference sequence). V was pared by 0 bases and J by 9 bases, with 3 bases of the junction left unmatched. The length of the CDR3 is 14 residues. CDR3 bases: TGTGCCAGCAGTTTATCCGGCGGGGGGGGTGAGCAGTTCTTC. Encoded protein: CASSLSGGGGEQFF.

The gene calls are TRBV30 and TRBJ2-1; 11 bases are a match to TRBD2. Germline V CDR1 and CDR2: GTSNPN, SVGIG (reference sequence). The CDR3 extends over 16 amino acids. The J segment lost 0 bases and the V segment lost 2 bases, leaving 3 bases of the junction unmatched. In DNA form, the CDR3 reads TGTGCCTGGAGTCGACTAGCGGGGAGCTCCTACAATGAGCAGTTCTTC. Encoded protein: CAWSRLAGSSYNEQFF.